This TCR beta chain derives from a study of HIV-infected patients and healthy controls (dated by TCRdb to the mid-2010s). At the level of the whole study: The study asked whether deep sequencing of the TCR repertoire from small blood samples of HIV patients could detect immune perturbation and reconstitution. The investigation overall reported the following: Significantly different mean usage between HIV-infected patients and controls was observed for eight alpha and eight beta V genes. The pairing of alpha and beta chains was not determined in the samples. Compared with untreated HIV+ repertoires, healthy control repertoires had roughly threefold more distinct CDR3s and higher Shannon diversity. Slight age and sex profile differences between the study cohorts did not explain the observed diversity differences. Unequal numbers of distinct sequences between patients and controls complicated comparisons, and size-matching overweighted rare events from HIV-infected data. Significantly higher mean Gini indices were seen in HIV-infected repertoires than in controls, possibly reflecting oligoclonality. During therapy, a significant decrease in frequency was seen for HIV-associated CDR3s, whereas no significant change was found for CMV-associated CDR3s, although most of them became more frequent. Alpha-chain CDR3s from MAIT cells occurred at high frequency in healthy controls but were severely depleted in HIV+ repertoires. Processing was restricted to sixteen HIV-infected individuals, which the authors judged to be a major constraint on the generalizability of the findings. By Jaccard index and by the count of highly shared sequences, healthy controls shared more CDR3s between individuals than HIV+ patients did. Using whole blood restricted sequencing depth and prevented separating the dynamics of distinct T-cell subpopulations. In the study, no determination of donor HLA types was made. In size-matched repertoire data, the apparent post-therapy recovery of the Gini index in HIV-infected patients was not replicated.

This clonotype has ten or more counts. Its antigen is still unknown. There are no base qualities to consult, and no much larger clone falls within one base. Whole blood was used without fractionating the cells, so the repertoire represented all peripheral T cells without sorting. Ten uninfected healthy donors were sampled as controls, and four of these ten donors were sampled twice approximately 3 months apart. For RNA extraction, 2.5 ml of peripheral blood was drawn into Tempus tubes. The TURBO-DNase kit was used to remove leftover genomic DNA, and GLOBINclear was used to deplete globin mRNA. Looking up the germline V gene yields CDR1 LGHNT and CDR2 FRNRAP. The cysteine opens and the phenylalanine closes a CDR3 of 13 amino acids. The DNA shown is the 39-base CDR3, in frame from base 1. Trimming costs V 1 base and J 1 base, and their ends lie 4 bases apart. Using SuperScript III with primers targeting the alpha and beta constant regions, approximately 450 ng of RNA was reverse transcribed. Separate alpha and beta chain libraries were generated by chain-specific third strand synthesis with multiplexing indices. The protocol used a single primer pair to amplify all rearrangements within a chain, which avoided primer bias, and attached molecular barcodes to each cDNA molecule. The SP2 sequencing primer site and a random hexamer were carried on a 5' RACE adapter, to which purified cDNA was joined by T4 RNA Ligase 1. The authors primed second strand synthesis from the SP2 site with Phusion polymerase and used slow temperature ramps to favor optimal annealing. Two random hexamer sequences, both added before amplification and joined together, made up the 12-nucleotide barcode of each molecule. A brief initial PCR introduced P5 and P7 adapter elements together with a second index, and an approximately 23-cycle amplification PCR using P5s and P7 primers was subsequently performed. A total of 25 to 30 PCR cycles were applied to the libraries, which were quantified on a Qubit, sized on a Bioanalyzer, and diluted to 4 nM. Sequencing of the normalized libraries was done on an Illumina MiSeq using 2 x 250 paired-end kits. MinElute columns were the means by which the reverse transcription reactions were cleaned up, and the reactions were eluted into approximately 9.2 ul Tris-Cl. A 1:1 ratio of AMPure XP beads was used to clean the adapter ligations after they had run for approximately 21 hours at 16 degrees C. The paper's data handling went like this. A modified Decombinator processed the demultiplexed FASTQ files and output V, J, insert and barcode information. Any sequence that shared a barcode yet differed from the dominant sequence was discarded as an error, and the number of original cDNA molecules was estimated by counting barcodes clustered at Levenshtein distance 3. The R packages ineq, vegan, igraph and RCytoscape were used for downstream analyses, together with IMGT nomenclature and CDR3 definitions. V gene usage was calculated across distinct sequences, with every TCR tallied a single time to avoid skew from clonal expansion. Unique CDR3 amino acid sequences within a donor were connected in similarity networks whenever two sequences differed by a single Levenshtein edit. Published HIV-specific CDR3s (around 100 alpha, 702 beta) and CMV-specific CDR3s (13 alpha, around 250 beta) were compiled and searched for in the repertoires. Lower sequence numbers were not the cause of the decreased diversity in patients, as random subsampling to size-matched repertoires showed. TCRdb reran the public reads through fastp at Q25 and MiXCR, keeping productive beta chains. Each entry merges the rows of one CDR3 protein and shows their most common DNA and genes. TCRdb, not the original authors, processed these V and J calls. The sample has under 25,000 distinct CDR3 sequences on record, roughly 8.9% of them singletons. The ten most abundant clones make up less than 3.5% of the sample.

This receptor chain uses TRBV12-5 and TRBJ1-1, with no reliable assignment of the D segment. The specimen was blood. This sequence originates from an adult in good health. The CDR3 reads CASGLGGNTEAFF. Read as DNA, the sequence is TGTGCTAGTGGTTTGGGTGGGAACACTGAAGCTTTCTTT.